This is a list of T cell receptor beta chains from one sample in a study of technical replicates of blood from a few donors. The method was immunoSEQ multiplex PCR; TCRdb's version includes in-frame clones alone and lacks a portion of them. The sample lists some 79,000 clones, 91% occurring once. Sample: T cells isolated from PBMCs. The source of these receptors is a human donor in good health. Some clones in this sample may be carry-over from other donors' samples. CDR3s include the opening cysteine and the closing phenylalanine or tryptophan. The D gene is left open where the match is weak. Expanded clones are given a class, and other clones once, few, many or no size at all.

j_call clone_size v_call d_call cdr3_nt cdr3_aa
TRBJ2-1 once TRBV11-2 TRBD2 TGTGCCAGCAGCTTACTTAGCGGGAGTAGGAATGAGCAGTTCTTC CASSLLSGSRNEQFF
TRBJ2-7 - TRBV7-8 - TGTGCCAGCAGCTCCTACCCCGCTTCCTACGAGCAGTACTTC CASSSYPASYEQYF
TRBJ2-1 - TRBV5-1 - TGCGCCAGCAGCTTTCGATTAGCGGTCTACAATGAGCAGTTCTTC CASSFRLAVYNEQFF
TRBJ1-2 - TRBV18 TRBD1 TGTGCCAGCTCACCACTTAACAGGGGGCAGGATGGCTACACCTTC CASSPLNRGQDGYTF
TRBJ1-1 - TRBV29-1 TRBD1 TGCAGCGTTTATGGGGACAGGGTCCCTTTCTTT CSVYGDRVPFF
TRBJ2-7 once TRBV2 - TGTGCCAGCCCCTTAACGGGGTCCTACGAGCAGTACTTC CASPLTGSYEQYF
TRBJ2-7 once TRBV28 - TGTGCCAGCAGTTTACTGCACAGGCCCGAGCAGTACTTC CASSLLHRPEQYF
TRBJ2-5 once TRBV2 TRBD1 TGTGCCAGCACGAACCGGGACAGGAGCCAAGAGACCCAGTACTTC CASTNRDRSQETQYF
TRBJ2-1 - TRBV5-1 TRBD2 TGCGCCAGCAGCTTGGAGCGGGAGATATATGAGCAGTTCTTC CASSLEREIYEQFF
TRBJ2-3 once TRBV10-3 - TGTGCCATCAGTGAGTCGATTTCTAGCGCAGATACGCAGTATTTT CAISESISSADTQYF
TRBJ2-7 - TRBV6-5 - TGTGCCAGCAGCAGGGGAGGGAGTGCCTACGAGCAGTACTTC CASSRGGSAYEQYF
TRBJ2-4 - TRBV27 - TGTGCCAGCAGTTTACAGGGAGGGGGTTACATTCAGTACTTC CASSLQGGGYIQYF
TRBJ2-7 - TRBV28 TRBD1 TGTGCCAGCAATGAACAAAACAGGGGCCGCGAGCAGTACTTC CASNEQNRGREQYF
TRBJ2-7 once TRBV6-1 TRBD1 TGTGCCAGCACTATTCTAAGACAGGGGGCCAACGAGCAGTACTTC CASTILRQGANEQYF
TRBJ1-1 few TRBV7-6 TRBD1 TGTGCCAGCAGCCGTACAGGGGCGAACACTGAAGCTTTCTTT CASSRTGANTEAFF
TRBJ1-2 once TRBV28 - TGTGCCAGCAGGCTTATACCCGGAGGAAACTATGGCTACACCTTC CASRLIPGGNYGYTF
TRBJ1-1 - TRBV6-1 - TGTGCCAGCAGTGAAGTTTTCATTAACACTGAAGCTTTCTTT CASSEVFINTEAFF
TRBJ1-2 - TRBV11-3 - TGTGCCAGCAGCTTCTCGCCGACGAGGGGCTACACCTTC CASSFSPTRGYTF
TRBJ1-2 - TRBV6-5 TRBD1 TGTGCCAGCAGCCGACAGGGGGCGTATGGCTACACCTTC CASSRQGAYGYTF
TRBJ2-2 - TRBV19 TRBD1 TGTGCCAGTAGTTGGACAGGGGGGCTAACCGGGGAGCTGTTTTTT CASSWTGGLTGELFF
TRBJ2-7 once TRBV11-1 - TGTGCCAGCAGACCGGCAGACGGGTTGGAGTACGAGCAGTACTTC CASRPADGLEYEQYF
TRBJ2-5 - TRBV5-1 - TGCGCCAGCAGCCCCTCTAACGGGGAGACCCAGTACTTC CASSPSNGETQYF
TRBJ2-3 - TRBV28 TRBD2 TGTGCCAGCAGTTTCTTGGGACTAGCGGGAGTAACAGATACGCAGTATTTT CASSFLGLAGVTDTQYF
TRBJ2-7 once TRBV30 - TGTGCCTGGAGAGGGGGGGAAACCTACGAGCAGTACTTC CAWRGGETYEQYF
TRBJ1-4 - TRBV9 - TGTGCCAGCAGCGTAGCTTCGGCAGGGAAACTGTTTTTT CASSVASAGKLFF
TRBJ2-1 - TRBV6-1 - TGTGCCAGCAGTGAAGTTCTTAGTACTACCAATGAGCAGTTCTTC CASSEVLSTTNEQFF
TRBJ1-6 - TRBV30 - TGTGCCTGGAGTCCCAGGGGAGGGGCAAGGTCACCCCTCCACTTT CAWSPRGGARSPLHF
TRBJ1-3 - TRBV6-5 TRBD1 TGTGCCAGCAGCTCAGGGACAGAAACTGGAAACACCATATATTTT CASSSGTETGNTIYF
TRBJ2-7 - TRBV19 TRBD2 TGTGCCAGTAGTATATCTAGCGGGGGCTACGAGCAGTACTTC CASSISSGGYEQYF
TRBJ1-2 - TRBV19 TRBD1 TGTGCCAGTAGTATAACCGGGACAGGGAACTATGGCTACACCTTC CASSITGTGNYGYTF
TRBJ2-7 - TRBV28 TRBD2 TGTGCCAGCAGTTTGAGACTAGCGGGAACCTACGAGCAGTACTTC CASSLRLAGTYEQYF
TRBJ1-1 once TRBV15 - TGTGCCACCAGCAGAGATATACGGACTAACACTGAAGCTTTCTTT CATSRDIRTNTEAFF
TRBJ2-1 - TRBV11-3 TRBD2 TGTGCCAGCAGCTTCGTCGGGAGGGCCTACAATGAGCAGTTCTTC CASSFVGRAYNEQFF
TRBJ2-3 - TRBV7-3 - TGTGCCAGCAGCTACGATTGGCGGCCTTATACGCAGTATTTT CASSYDWRPYTQYF
TRBJ2-3 - TRBV4-3 - TGCGCCAGCAGCTACCAATGGGCCGGGGACACAGATACGCAGTATTTT CASSYQWAGDTDTQYF
TRBJ1-4 - TRBV30 - TGTGCCTGGAGTGTACCCCAGGGGGAAAAACTGTTTTTT CAWSVPQGEKLFF
TRBJ2-7 - TRBV5-6 TRBD2 TGTGCCAGCAGCTTGTCCGGACTAGCGGGAGGGTCCTACGAGCAGTACTTC CASSLSGLAGGSYEQYF
TRBJ2-6 - TRBV7-9 - TGTGCCAGCAGCTTATACCGGGACTCTGGGGCCAACGTCCTGACTTTC CASSLYRDSGANVLTF
TRBJ2-2 - TRBV5-4 - TGTGCCAGCAGCTTGGGCGGATCGGGTAGGACCGGGGAGCTGTTTTTT CASSLGGSGRTGELFF
TRBJ2-7 - TRBV5-6 - TGTGCCAGCAGCACTGCTGACGAGCAGTACTTC CASSTADEQYF
TRBJ2-7 - TRBV7-9 - TGTGCCAGCACCCTAAAAGACAGTACCTACGAGCAGTACTTC CASTLKDSTYEQYF